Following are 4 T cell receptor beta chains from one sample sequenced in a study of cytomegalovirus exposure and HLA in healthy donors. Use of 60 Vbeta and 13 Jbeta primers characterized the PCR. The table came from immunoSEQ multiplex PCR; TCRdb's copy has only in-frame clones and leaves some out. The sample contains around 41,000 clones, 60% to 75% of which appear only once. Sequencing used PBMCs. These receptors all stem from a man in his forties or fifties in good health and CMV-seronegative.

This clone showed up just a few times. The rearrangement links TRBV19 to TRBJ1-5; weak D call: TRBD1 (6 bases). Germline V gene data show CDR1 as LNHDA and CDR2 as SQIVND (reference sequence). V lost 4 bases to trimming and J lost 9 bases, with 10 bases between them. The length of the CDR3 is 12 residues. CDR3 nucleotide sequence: TGTGCCAGTAGTACAGGGGATCCGCCCCAGCATTTT. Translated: CASSTGDPPQHF.

As DNA, the CDR3 is TGTGCCAGCAGCCAAGAAGGAAGGGGGTATAATTCACCCCTCCACTTT. It translates to CASSQEGRGYNSPLHF. J is TRBJ1-6 and V is TRBV14; D possibly corresponds to TRBD1 (6 bases). The CDR3 runs 16 residues. Between the trimmed V and J ends, which lost 0 bases and 4 bases, there was a span of 10 bases. Germline V lookup: CDR1 SGHDN, CDR2 FVKESK. The whole variable domain, filled in from reference TRBV14 and TRBJ1-6, reads EAGVTQFPSHSVIEKGQTVTLRCDPISGHDNLYWYRRVMGKEIKFLLHFVKESKQDESGMPNNRFLAERTGGTYSTLKVQPAELEDSGVYFCASSQEGRGYNSPLHFGNGTRLTVT.

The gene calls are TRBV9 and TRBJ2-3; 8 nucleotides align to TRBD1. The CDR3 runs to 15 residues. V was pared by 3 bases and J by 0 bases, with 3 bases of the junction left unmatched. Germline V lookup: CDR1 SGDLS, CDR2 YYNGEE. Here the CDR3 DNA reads TGTGCCAGCAGCGGGGGACAGGCTAGCACAGATACGCAGTATTTT. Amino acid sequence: CASSGGQASTDTQYF. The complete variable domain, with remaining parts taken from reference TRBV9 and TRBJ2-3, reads DSGVTQTPKHLITATGQRVTLRCSPRSGDLSVYWYQQSLDQGLQFLIQYYNGEERAKGNILERFSAQQFPDLHSELNLSSLELGDSALYFCASSGGQASTDTQYFGPGTRLTVL.

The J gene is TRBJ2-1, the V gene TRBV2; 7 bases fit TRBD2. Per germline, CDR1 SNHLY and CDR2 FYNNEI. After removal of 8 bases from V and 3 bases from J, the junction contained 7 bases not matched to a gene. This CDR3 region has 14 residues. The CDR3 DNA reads TGTGCCAGCGGGGGGGTGACTCTCTACAATGAGCAGTTCTTC. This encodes CASGGVTLYNEQFF. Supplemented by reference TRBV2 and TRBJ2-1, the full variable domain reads EPEVTQTPSHQVTQMGQEVILRCVPISNHLYFYWYRQILGQKVEFLVSFYNNEISEKSEIFDDQFSVERPDGSNFTLKIRSTKLEDSAMYFCASGGVTLYNEQFFGPGTRLTVL.